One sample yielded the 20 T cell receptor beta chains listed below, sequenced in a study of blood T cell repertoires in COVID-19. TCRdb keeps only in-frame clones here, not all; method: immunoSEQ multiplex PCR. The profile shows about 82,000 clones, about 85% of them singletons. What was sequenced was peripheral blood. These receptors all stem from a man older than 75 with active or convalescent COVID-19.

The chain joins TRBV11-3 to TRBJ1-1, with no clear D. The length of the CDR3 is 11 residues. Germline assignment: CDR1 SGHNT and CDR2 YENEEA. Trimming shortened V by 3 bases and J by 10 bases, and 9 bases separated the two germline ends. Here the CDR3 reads CASSLGRRAFF. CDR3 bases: TGTGCCAGCAGCTTGGGCCGAAGAGCTTTCTTT.

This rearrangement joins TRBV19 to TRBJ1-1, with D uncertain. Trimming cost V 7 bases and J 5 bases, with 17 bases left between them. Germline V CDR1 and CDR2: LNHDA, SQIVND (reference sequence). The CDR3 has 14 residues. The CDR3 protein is CASTRTPGGTEAFF. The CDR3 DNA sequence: TGTGCCAGTACCAGGACGCCGGGAGGGACTGAAGCTTTCTTT.

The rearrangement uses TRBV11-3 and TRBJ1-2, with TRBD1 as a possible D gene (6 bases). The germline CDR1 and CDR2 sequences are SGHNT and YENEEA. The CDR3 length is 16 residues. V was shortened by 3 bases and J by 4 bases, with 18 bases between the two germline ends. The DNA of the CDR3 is TGTGCCAGCAGCTTGGACAGTCTAGTGGGGACCTATGGCTACACCTTC. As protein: CASSLDSLVGTYGYTF.

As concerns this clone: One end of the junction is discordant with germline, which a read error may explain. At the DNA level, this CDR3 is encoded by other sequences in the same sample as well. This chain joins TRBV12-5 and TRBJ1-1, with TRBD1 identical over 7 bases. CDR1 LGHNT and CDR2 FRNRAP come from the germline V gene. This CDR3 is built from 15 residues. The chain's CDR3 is CASGLARQGGAEAFF. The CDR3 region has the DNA TGTGCCAGTGGTTTGGCTCGACAGGGAGGAGCTGAAGCTTTCTTT.

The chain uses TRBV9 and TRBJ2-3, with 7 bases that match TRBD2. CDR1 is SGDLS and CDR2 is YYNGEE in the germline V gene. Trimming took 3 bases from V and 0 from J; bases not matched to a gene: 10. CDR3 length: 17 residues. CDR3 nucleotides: TGTGCCAGCAGCGCCATACACGGGGGGTCAAGCACAGATACGCAGTATTTT. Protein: CASSAIHGGSSTDTQYF. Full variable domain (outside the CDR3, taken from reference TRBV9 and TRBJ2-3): DSGVTQTPKHLITATGQRVTLRCSPRSGDLSVYWYQQSLDQGLQFLIQYYNGEERAKGNILERFSAQQFPDLHSELNLSSLELGDSALYFCASSAIHGGSSTDTQYFGPGTRLTVL.

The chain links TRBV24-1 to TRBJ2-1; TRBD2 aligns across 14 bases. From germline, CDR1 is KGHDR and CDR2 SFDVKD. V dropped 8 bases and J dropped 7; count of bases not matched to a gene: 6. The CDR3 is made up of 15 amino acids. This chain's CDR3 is CATTLGTSGSNEQFF. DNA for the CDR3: TGTGCCACCACCCTCGGGACTAGCGGGAGTAATGAGCAGTTCTTC.

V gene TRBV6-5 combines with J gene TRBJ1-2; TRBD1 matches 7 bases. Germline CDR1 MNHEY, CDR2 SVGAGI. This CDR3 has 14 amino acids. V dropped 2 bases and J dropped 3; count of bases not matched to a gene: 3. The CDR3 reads CASSYRDRDYGYTF. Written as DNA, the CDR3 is TGTGCCAGCAGTTACCGCGACAGGGACTATGGCTACACCTTC.

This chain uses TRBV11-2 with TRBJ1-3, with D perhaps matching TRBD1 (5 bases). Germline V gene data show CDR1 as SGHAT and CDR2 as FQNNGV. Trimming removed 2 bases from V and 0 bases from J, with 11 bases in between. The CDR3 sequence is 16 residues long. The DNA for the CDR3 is TGTGCCAGCAGCTTAACAGGTCGTCTCTCTGGAAACACCATATATTTT. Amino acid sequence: CASSLTGRLSGNTIYF.

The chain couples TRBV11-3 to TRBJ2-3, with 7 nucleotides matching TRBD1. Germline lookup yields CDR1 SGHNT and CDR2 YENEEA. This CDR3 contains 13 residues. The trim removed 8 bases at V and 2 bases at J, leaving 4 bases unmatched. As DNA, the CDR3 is TGTGCCAGCCGGGACAGATACACAGATACGCAGTATTTT. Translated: CASRDRYTDTQYF.

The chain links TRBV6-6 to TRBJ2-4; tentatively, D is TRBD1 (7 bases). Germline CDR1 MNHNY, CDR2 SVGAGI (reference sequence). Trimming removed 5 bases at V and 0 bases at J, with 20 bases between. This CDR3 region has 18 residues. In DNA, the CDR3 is TGTGCCAGCAGTCAGCCCGGGGGACAGTCCTTAGCCAAAAACATTCAGTACTTC. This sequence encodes CASSQPGGQSLAKNIQYF.

The DNA of the CDR3 is TGTGCCAGCAGGCTGACTAGTACAGATACGCAGTATTTT. Its protein product is CASRLTSTDTQYF. This chain links TRBV7-9 with TRBJ2-3; D is perhaps TRBD2 (6 bases). Trimming cost V 6 bases and J 3 bases, with 10 bases left between them. Germline-derived CDR1 and CDR2 are SEHNR and FQNEAQ (reference sequence). CDR3 length: 13 residues.

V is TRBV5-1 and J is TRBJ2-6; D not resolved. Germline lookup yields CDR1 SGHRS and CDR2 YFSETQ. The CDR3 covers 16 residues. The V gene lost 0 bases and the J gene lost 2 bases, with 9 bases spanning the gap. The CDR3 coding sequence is TGCGCCAGCAGCTTGGCCGTGGGCACTGGGGCCAACGTCCTGACTTTC. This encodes CASSLAVGTGANVLTF.

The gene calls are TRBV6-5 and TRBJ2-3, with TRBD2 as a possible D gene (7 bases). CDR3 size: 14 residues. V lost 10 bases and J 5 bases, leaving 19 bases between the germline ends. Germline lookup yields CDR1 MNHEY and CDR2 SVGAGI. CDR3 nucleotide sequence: TGTGCCACTTCGAGAGGGGGGGGAAGAGATACGCAGTATTTT. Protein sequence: CATSRGGGRDTQYF.

CDR3 DNA sequence: TGTGCCAGCAGGTCGGACACTGGCCATGAAAAACTGTTTTTT. Protein product: CASRSDTGHEKLFF. This chain links TRBV7-9 with TRBJ1-4, with D possibly being TRBD1 (5 bases). The CDR3 is 14 residues long. Trimming removed 6 bases from V and 6 bases from J, with 14 bases in between. In germline, CDR1 is SEHNR, CDR2 FQNEAQ (reference sequence). The full variable domain, in which reference TRBV7-9 and TRBJ1-4 provide the parts outside the CDR3, is DTGVSQNPRHKITKRGQNVTFRCDPISEHNRLYWYRQTLGQGPEFLTYFQNEAQLEKSRLLSDRFSAERPKGSFSTLEIQRTEQGDSAMYLCASRSDTGHEKLFFGSGTQLSVL.

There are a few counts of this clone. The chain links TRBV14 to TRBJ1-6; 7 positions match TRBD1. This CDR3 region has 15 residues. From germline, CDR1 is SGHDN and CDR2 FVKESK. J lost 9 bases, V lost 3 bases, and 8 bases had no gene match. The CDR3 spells CASSHRQGWTSPLHF. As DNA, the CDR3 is TGTGCCAGCAGCCATCGACAGGGATGGACTTCACCCCTCCACTTT.

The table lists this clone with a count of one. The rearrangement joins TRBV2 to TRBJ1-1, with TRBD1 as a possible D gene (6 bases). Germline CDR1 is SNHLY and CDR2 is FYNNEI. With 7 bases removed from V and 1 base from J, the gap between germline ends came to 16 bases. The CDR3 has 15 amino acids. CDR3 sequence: CASTSSDRRNTEAFF. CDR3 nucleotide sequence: TGTGCCAGCACCTCCTCCGACAGGAGGAACACTGAAGCTTTCTTT.

The CDR3 DNA sequence: TGTGCCAGCAGTGCTGGACTAGCGGAAGAGACCCAGTACTTC. Residues: CASSAGLAEETQYF. The rearrangement uses TRBV25-1 and TRBJ2-5, with TRBD2 matching over 10 bases. Germline trimming cut 4 bases from V and 3 bases from J; bases unmatched to any gene: 2. In germline, CDR1 is MGHDK, CDR2 SYGVNS. This CDR3 has 14 residues.

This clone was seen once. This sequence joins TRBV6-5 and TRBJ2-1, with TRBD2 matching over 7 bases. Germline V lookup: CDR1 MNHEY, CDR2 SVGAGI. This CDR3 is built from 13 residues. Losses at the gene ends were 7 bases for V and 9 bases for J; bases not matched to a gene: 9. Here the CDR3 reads CASNPAGWSEQFF. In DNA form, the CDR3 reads TGTGCCAGCAATCCAGCGGGATGGAGTGAGCAGTTCTTC.

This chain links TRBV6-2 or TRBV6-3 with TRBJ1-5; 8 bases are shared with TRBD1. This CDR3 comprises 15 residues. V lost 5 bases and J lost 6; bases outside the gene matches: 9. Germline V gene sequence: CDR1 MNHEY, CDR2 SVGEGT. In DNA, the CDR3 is TGTGCCAGCAGTGATGGACAGGGAAAGAGTCAGCCCCAGCATTTT. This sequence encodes CASSDGQGKSQPQHF.

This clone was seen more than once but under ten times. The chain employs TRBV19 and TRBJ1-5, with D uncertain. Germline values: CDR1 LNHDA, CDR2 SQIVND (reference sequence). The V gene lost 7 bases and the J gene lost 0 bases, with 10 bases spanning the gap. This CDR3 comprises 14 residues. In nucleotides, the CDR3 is TGTGCCAGTATGGACGGGAATAGCAATCAGCCCCAGCATTTT. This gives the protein CASMDGNSNQPQHF.